This note documents a single TCR beta chain sequence. The data belong to a study of CD4+ T cells in melanoma. The assay was immunoSEQ multiplex PCR, and TCRdb's table has in-frame clones only and misses some. The table has 13,000 or so clones, just over 70% seen once. CDR1 SGHTS and CDR2 YDEGEE come from the germline V gene. The length of the CDR3 is 11 residues. With 3 bases removed from V and 6 bases from J, the gap between germline ends came to 7 bases. The specimen sequenced was cells from a culture (not recorded whether cultured in vitro). This sequence was found in a human donor with melanoma. The chain is built from TRBV5-8 and TRBJ2-7; no clear D. The CDR3 DNA sequence: TGTGCCAGCAGCTCCGATCCCGAGCAGTACTTC. This sequence encodes CASSSDPEQYF.